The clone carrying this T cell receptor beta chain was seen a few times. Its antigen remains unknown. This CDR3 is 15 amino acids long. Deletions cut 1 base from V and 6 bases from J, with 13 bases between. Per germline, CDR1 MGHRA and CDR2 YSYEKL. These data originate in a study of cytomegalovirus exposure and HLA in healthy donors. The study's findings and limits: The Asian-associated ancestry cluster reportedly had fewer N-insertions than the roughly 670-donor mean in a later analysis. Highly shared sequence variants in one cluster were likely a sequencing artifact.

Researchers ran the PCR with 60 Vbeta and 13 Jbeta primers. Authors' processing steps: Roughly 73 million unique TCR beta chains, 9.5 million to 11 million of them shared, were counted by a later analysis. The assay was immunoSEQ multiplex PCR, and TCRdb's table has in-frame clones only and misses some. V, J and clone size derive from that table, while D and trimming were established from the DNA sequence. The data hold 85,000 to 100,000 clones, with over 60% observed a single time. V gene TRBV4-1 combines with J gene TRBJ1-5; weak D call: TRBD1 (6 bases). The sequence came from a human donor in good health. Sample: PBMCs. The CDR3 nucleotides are TGCGCCAGCAGCCAAGTAGGCAGGGGTAGTCAGCCCCAGCATTTT. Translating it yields CASSQVGRGSQPQHF.